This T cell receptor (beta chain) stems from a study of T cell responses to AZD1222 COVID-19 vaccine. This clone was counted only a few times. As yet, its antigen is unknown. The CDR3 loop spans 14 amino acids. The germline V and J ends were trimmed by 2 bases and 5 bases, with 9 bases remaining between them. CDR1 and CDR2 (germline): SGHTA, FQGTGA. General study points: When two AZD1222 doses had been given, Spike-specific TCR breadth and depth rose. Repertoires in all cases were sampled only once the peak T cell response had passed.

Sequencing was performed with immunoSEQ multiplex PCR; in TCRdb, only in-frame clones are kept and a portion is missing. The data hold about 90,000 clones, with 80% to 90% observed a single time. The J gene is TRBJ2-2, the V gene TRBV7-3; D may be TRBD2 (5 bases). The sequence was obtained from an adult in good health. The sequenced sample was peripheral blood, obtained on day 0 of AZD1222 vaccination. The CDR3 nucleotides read TGTGCCAGCAGCTTATCGTGGGAGACCGGGGAGCTGTTTTTT. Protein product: CASSLSWETGELFF.